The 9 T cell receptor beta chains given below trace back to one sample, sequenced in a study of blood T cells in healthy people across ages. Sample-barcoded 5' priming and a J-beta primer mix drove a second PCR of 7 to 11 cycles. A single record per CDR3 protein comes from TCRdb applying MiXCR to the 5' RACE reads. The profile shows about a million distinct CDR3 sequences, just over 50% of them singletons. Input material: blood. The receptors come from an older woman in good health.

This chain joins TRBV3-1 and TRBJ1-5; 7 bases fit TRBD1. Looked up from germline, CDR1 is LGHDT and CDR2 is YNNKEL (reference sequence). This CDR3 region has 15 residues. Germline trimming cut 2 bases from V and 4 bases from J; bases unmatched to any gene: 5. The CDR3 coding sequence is TGTGCCAGCAGCCAATCCTCAGGGGGAAATCAGCCCCAGCATTTT. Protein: CASSQSSGGNQPQHF.

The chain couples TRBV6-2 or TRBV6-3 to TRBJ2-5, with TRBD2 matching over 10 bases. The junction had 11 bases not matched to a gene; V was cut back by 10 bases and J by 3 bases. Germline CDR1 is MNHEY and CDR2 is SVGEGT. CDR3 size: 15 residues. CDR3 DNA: TGTGCCACCAACAGAGCGGGAGGGCCTAAAGAGACCCAGTACTTC. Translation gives CATNRAGGPKETQYF.

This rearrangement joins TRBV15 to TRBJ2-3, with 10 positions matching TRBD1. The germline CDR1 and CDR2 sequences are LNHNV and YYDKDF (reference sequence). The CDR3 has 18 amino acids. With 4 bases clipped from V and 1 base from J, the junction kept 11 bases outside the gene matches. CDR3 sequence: CATSKTLSGTGGTDTQYF. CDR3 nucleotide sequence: TGTGCCACCAGCAAAACATTATCCGGGACAGGGGGCACAGATACGCAGTATTTT.

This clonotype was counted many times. CDR3 DNA sequence: TGCGCCAGCAGCCAAGATCTTACAGGACTGCCCTACGAGCAGTACTTC. Translating it yields CASSQDLTGLPYEQYF. The gene calls are TRBV4-1 and TRBJ2-7, with D perhaps matching TRBD1 or TRBD2 (5 bases each). The CDR3 runs 16 residues. Trimming stripped 0 bases from V and 2 bases from J, with 14 bases between. Germline V gene data show CDR1 as MGHRA and CDR2 as YSYEKL.

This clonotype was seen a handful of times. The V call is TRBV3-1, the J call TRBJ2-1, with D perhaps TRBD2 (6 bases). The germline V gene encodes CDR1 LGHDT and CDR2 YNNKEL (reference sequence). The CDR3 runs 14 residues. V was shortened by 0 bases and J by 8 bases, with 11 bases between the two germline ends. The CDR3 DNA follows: TGTGCCAGCAGCCAAGACCTAGCGTCCCATGAGCAGTTCTTC. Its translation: CASSQDLASHEQFF.

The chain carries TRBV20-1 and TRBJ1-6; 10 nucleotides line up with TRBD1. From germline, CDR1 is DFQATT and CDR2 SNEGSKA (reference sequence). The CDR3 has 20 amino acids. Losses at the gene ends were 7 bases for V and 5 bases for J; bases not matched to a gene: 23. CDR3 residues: CSDRGAPFPDRGMNNSPLHF. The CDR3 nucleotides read TGCAGTGATAGGGGCGCGCCCTTTCCGGACAGGGGGATGAATAATTCACCCCTCCACTTT.

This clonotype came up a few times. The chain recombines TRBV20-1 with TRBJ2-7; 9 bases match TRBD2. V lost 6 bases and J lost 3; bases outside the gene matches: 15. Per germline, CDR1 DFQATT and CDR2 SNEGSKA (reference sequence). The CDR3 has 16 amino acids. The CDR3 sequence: CSARNINSGSNYEQYF. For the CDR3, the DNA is TGCAGTGCCCGAAACATTAATAGCGGGAGTAACTACGAGCAGTACTTC.

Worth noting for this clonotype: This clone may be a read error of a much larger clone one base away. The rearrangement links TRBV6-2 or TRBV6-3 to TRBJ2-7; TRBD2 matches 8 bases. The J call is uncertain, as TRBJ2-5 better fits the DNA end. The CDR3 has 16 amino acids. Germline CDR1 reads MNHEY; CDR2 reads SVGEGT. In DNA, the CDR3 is TGTGCCGGCAGTTCGAATAGCGGGACACGTTCCTTGACCCAGTACTTC. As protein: CAGSSNSGTRSLTQYF.

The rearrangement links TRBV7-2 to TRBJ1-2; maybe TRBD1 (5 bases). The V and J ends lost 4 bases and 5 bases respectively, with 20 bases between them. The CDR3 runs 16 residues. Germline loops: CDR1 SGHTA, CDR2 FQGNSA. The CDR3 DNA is TGTGCCAGCAGCTCCCCGTACGGGACTCCGATATATGGCTACACCTTC. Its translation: CASSSPYGTPIYGYTF. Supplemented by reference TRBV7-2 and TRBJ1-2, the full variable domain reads GAGVSQSPSNKVTEKGKDVELRCDPISGHTALYWYRQSLGQGLEFLIYFQGNSAPDKSGLPSDRFSAERTGGSVSTLTIQRTQQEDSAVYLCASSSPYGTPIYGYTFGSGTRLTVV.